One sample yielded the 32 T cell receptor beta chains listed below, sequenced in a study of blood T cell repertoires in COVID-19. Only in-frame clones appear in the TCRdb table, and some are missing; sequencing was by immunoSEQ multiplex PCR. In the table there are about 150,000 clones, approximately 86% of which are singletons. The sequenced sample consisted of peripheral blood. The receptors were sampled from a woman aged 40 to 55 with active or convalescent COVID-19.

The gene calls are TRBV3-1 (or the pseudogene TRBV3-2) and TRBJ1-5; possible D gene TRBD1, 5 bases. V was clipped by 6 bases and J by 0 bases, with 18 bases between them. In germline, CDR1 is LGHDT, CDR2 YNNKEL (reference sequence). The CDR3 covers 17 residues. CDR3: CASSPRSFQGSNQPQHF. As DNA, the CDR3 is TGTGCCAGCAGTCCGAGGTCGTTTCAGGGTAGCAATCAGCCCCAGCATTTT.

This chain joins TRBV27 and TRBJ2-3; TRBD1 matches at 9 bases. This CDR3 contains 13 residues. V lost 7 bases and J lost 4; bases outside the gene matches: 3. Germline V lookup: CDR1 MNHEY, CDR2 SMNVEV (reference sequence). CDR3 nucleotides: TGTGCCAGCAAGAGGACAGGGGCAGATACGCAGTATTTT. It yields the protein CASKRTGADTQYF.

The chain combines TRBV10-3 with TRBJ2-1; 10 nucleotides match TRBD2. This CDR3 comprises 19 residues. V lost 6 bases, J lost 2 bases, and 16 bases stayed unmatched. Per germline, CDR1 ENHRY and CDR2 SYGVKD. The CDR3 reads CAISTGRALSGGTYNEQFF. The CDR3, as DNA: TGTGCCATCAGCACCGGGCGGGCCCTTAGCGGGGGGACCTACAATGAGCAGTTCTTC.

The chain is built from TRBV20-1 and TRBJ1-4; D gene uncertain. The CDR3 spans 11 residues. Germline CDR1 DFQATT, CDR2 SNEGSKA (reference sequence). CDR3 amino acids: CSPSLNEKLFF. CDR3 sequence (DNA): TGCAGCCCCTCTCTTAATGAAAAACTGTTTTTT.

The V gene is TRBV6-1, the J gene TRBJ2-1, with 15 bases that match TRBD2. From germline, CDR1 is MNHNS and CDR2 SASEGT. With 2 bases clipped from V and 8 bases from J, the junction kept 7 bases outside the gene matches. The CDR3 has 17 amino acids. DNA for the CDR3: TGTGCCAGCAGTGAAAACGGAGGACTAGCGGGGGGGGATGAGCAGTTCTTC. This encodes CASSENGGLAGGDEQFF.

This clone has just one count. V is TRBV9 and J is TRBJ1-6, with 7 nucleotides matching TRBD1. Unmatched junction bases numbered 3, after V lost 2 bases and J lost 7 bases. The germline V gene has CDR1 SGDLS and CDR2 YYNGEE. CDR3 size: 14 residues. CDR3 DNA sequence: TGTGCCAGCAGCGTGGGACAGCTAAATTCACCCCTCCACTTT. Its translation is CASSVGQLNSPLHF. Full variable domain (outside the CDR3, taken from reference TRBV9 and TRBJ1-6): DSGVTQTPKHLITATGQRVTLRCSPRSGDLSVYWYQQSLDQGLQFLIQYYNGEERAKGNILERFSAQQFPDLHSELNLSSLELGDSALYFCASSVGQLNSPLHFGNGTRLTVT.

The chain uses TRBV19 and TRBJ1-1; no reliable D call. Trimming took 2 bases from V and 10 from J, leaving 17 bases between them. The germline gives CDR1 LNHDA, CDR2 SQIVND (reference sequence). CDR3 length equals 14 residues. This CDR3 reads CASSILGPEEGAFF. Written as DNA, the CDR3 is TGTGCCAGTAGTATACTAGGCCCCGAAGAGGGAGCTTTCTTT.

The rearrangement joins TRBV18 to TRBJ2-3, with D possibly matching TRBD1 (6 bases). Trimming removed 0 bases from V and 2 bases from J, with 12 bases in between. Germline lookup yields CDR1 KGHSH and CDR2 LQKENI. The CDR3 consists of 16 residues. The CDR3 loop reads CASSPPRTGSTDTQYF. CDR3 nucleotide sequence: TGTGCCAGCTCACCACCTAGAACAGGGTCCACAGATACGCAGTATTTT.

The J gene is TRBJ1-1, the V gene TRBV28, with D uncertain. Germline CDR1 reads MDHEN; CDR2 reads SYDVKM. CDR3 length: 16 residues. With 3 bases removed from V and 8 bases from J, the gap between germline ends came to 22 bases. The CDR3 coding sequence is TGTGCCAGCAGTTTTGTTAGCGGGGTAATTCGGGAGGAAGCTTTCTTT. Translated: CASSFVSGVIREEAFF.

J is TRBJ1-1 and V is TRBV29-1, with D maybe TRBD1 (5 bases). Germline loops: CDR1 SQVTM, CDR2 ANQGSEA. There are 14 residues in the CDR3. V lost 3 bases and J 1 base, leaving 12 bases between the germline ends. The CDR3, as DNA: TGCAGCGTTGAGGTCCGACAGCAGAACACTGAAGCTTTCTTT. Protein product: CSVEVRQQNTEAFF.

The J gene is TRBJ2-7, the V gene TRBV19, with D possibly TRBD2 on 6 matching bases. Trimming left V 8 bases short and J 7 bases short, with 18 bases between. Per the germline V gene, CDR1 is LNHDA and CDR2 is SQIVND (reference sequence). The CDR3 is 13 amino acids. This CDR3 is CASRNQGGREQYF. As DNA, the CDR3 is TGTGCCAGTCGGAACCAGGGAGGTAGAGAGCAGTACTTC. Full variable domain (remainder filled in from reference TRBV19 and TRBJ2-7): DGGITQSPKYLFRKEGQNVTLSCEQNLNHDAMYWYRQDPGQGLRLIYYSQIVNDFQKGDIAEGYSVSREKKESFPLTVTSAQKNPTAFYLCASRNQGGREQYFGPGTRLTVT.

V and J are TRBV6-5 and TRBJ2-2; 8 nucleotides agree with TRBD2. The CDR3 covers 12 residues. V shed 10 bases, J shed 4 bases, and the junction held 2 bases outside the gene matches. The germline gives CDR1 MNHEY, CDR2 SVGAGI. CDR3 DNA sequence: TGTGCCATCCGGGGGGGCACCGGGGAGCTGTTTTTT. Translating it yields CAIRGGTGELFF.

The chain uses TRBV7-9 and TRBJ1-6; perhaps TRBD1 as D (5 bases). The V end lost 3 bases, the J end lost 9 bases, and 15 bases lay between the germline ends. CDR3 length: 15 amino acids. The germline gives CDR1 SEHNR, CDR2 FQNEAQ (reference sequence). The CDR3 nucleotides read TGTGCCAGCAGCTTTTTATCCCAGGGTGGTTCACCCCTCCACTTT. Protein: CASSFLSQGGSPLHF. The full variable domain, completed using reference TRBV7-9 and TRBJ1-6, is DTGVSQNPRHKITKRGQNVTFRCDPISEHNRLYWYRQTLGQGPEFLTYFQNEAQLEKSRLLSDRFSAERPKGSFSTLEIQRTEQGDSAMYLCASSFLSQGGSPLHFGNGTRLTVT.

In its sample, this clone was seen once. The CDR3 sequence: CASSLYGERPWNTEAFF. CDR3 in DNA: TGTGCCAGCAGTCTATACGGGGAGAGGCCCTGGAACACTGAAGCTTTCTTT. V and J are TRBV27 and TRBJ1-1; D gene uncertain. V was pared by 5 bases and J by 1 base, with 20 bases between. CDR1 and CDR2 from the germline V gene are MNHEY and SMNVEV (reference sequence). The CDR3 covers 17 residues.

The chain uses TRBV4-1 and TRBJ2-5, with TRBD1 identical over 7 bases. V lost 4 bases and J lost 3; bases outside the gene matches: 11. Per germline, CDR1 MGHRA and CDR2 YSYEKL. The CDR3 is 16 amino acids. The CDR3 DNA reads as TGCGCCAGCAGCCCGTTAAAGGGACAGTCAGAAGAGACCCAGTACTTC. This sequence encodes CASSPLKGQSEETQYF.

The V and J genes are TRBV7-2 and TRBJ2-1, with a tentative D call TRBD2 (5 bases). Germline values: CDR1 SGHTA, CDR2 FQGNSA. Trimming shortened V by 1 base and J by 3 bases, and 7 bases separated the two germline ends. The CDR3 is made up of 14 amino acids. CDR3 sequence: CASSLGGYYNEQFF. The CDR3 coding sequence is TGTGCCAGCAGCTTAGGCGGGTACTACAATGAGCAGTTCTTC.

This chain joins TRBV28 and TRBJ1-1, with D perhaps matching TRBD1 (5 bases). Trimming took off 3 bases at V and 5 bases at J, with 13 bases between the two ends. Germline assignment: CDR1 MDHEN and CDR2 SYDVKM. This CDR3 spans 14 amino acids. CDR3 residues: CASSFSGGGTEAFF. DNA for the CDR3: TGTGCCAGCAGTTTTTCGGGGGGTGGGACTGAAGCTTTCTTT. The whole variable domain, remainder taken from reference TRBV28 and TRBJ1-1, is DVKVTQSSRYLVKRTGEKVFLECVQDMDHENMFWYRQDPGLGLRLIYFSYDVKMKEKGDIPEGYSVSREKKERFSLILESASTNQTSMYLCASSFSGGGTEAFFGQGTRLTVV.

In this sample, this clone turned up a few times. The chain is built from TRBV4-1 and TRBJ1-5; D is possibly TRBD1 (6 bases). The CDR3 spans 17 residues. The V gene lost 1 base and the J gene lost 6 bases, with 19 bases spanning the gap. Germline-derived CDR1 and CDR2 are MGHRA and YSYEKL. Here the CDR3 DNA reads TGCGCCAGCAGCCAAGTCCTGGGGGGGGCGCGCGGTCAGCCCCAGCATTTT. This gives the protein CASSQVLGGARGQPQHF.

The genes are TRBV10-3 and TRBJ2-1, with 8 bases identical to TRBD2. The length of the CDR3 is 15 residues. Germline V gene data show CDR1 as ENHRY and CDR2 as SYGVKD. V lost 2 bases, J lost 8 bases, and 8 bases stayed unmatched. The CDR3 spells CAISEEREMEDEQFF. CDR3 nucleotides: TGTGCCATCAGTGAGGAGCGGGAGATGGAGGATGAGCAGTTCTTC.

The chain carries TRBV15 and TRBJ1-4; 8 bases align to TRBD1. Per germline, CDR1 LNHNV and CDR2 YYDKDF (reference sequence). The CDR3 is 14 amino acids. The junction had 3 bases not matched to a gene; V was cut back by 1 base and J by 8 bases. CDR3 amino acids: CATSRGTGTEKLFF. CDR3 coding DNA: TGTGCCACCAGCAGAGGGACAGGGACAGAAAAACTGTTTTTT.

This clone was found a few times. The chain recombines TRBV2 with TRBJ2-7, with TRBD2 matching over 11 bases. The ends lost 4 bases at V and 4 bases at J; junction bases unmatched: 9. This CDR3 is built from 16 residues. The germline CDR1 and CDR2 sequences are SNHLY and FYNNEI. CDR3 residues: CASSAELAGALYEQYF. CDR3 coding DNA: TGTGCCAGCAGTGCAGAACTAGCGGGGGCCCTGTACGAGCAGTACTTC.

This clone came up once. J is TRBJ1-2 and V is TRBV5-6; 12 bases are a match to TRBD1. This CDR3 has 17 amino acids. The V gene end was trimmed by 4 bases and the J gene end by 7 bases; junction bases not matched to a gene: 14. Germline loops: CDR1 SGHDT, CDR2 YYEEEE. The DNA for the CDR3 is TGTGCCAGCAGCGCAGGGACAGGGGGCTGGACGATAGGTGGCTACACCTTC. Protein: CASSAGTGGWTIGGYTF.

The CDR3 spells CSARLGQVYEQYF. CDR3 nucleotides: TGCAGCGCCCGCCTGGGGCAGGTGTATGAGCAGTACTTC. The chain employs TRBV29-1 and TRBJ2-7, with a tentative D call TRBD1 (5 bases). CDR3 length: 13 residues. The V and J ends lost 7 bases and 7 bases respectively, with 20 bases between them. Germline lookup yields CDR1 SQVTM and CDR2 ANQGSEA.

V gene TRBV28 combines with J gene TRBJ1-2; TRBD1 is a possible D gene (5 bases). V lost 4 bases to trimming and J lost 4 bases, with 13 bases between them. In germline, CDR1 is MDHEN, CDR2 SYDVKM. The CDR3 extends over 14 amino acids. CDR3 bases: TGTGCCAGCAGTTCTACAGGACCTCCCTATGGCTACACCTTC. Its translation: CASSSTGPPYGYTF.

The chain links TRBV2 to TRBJ2-3; D may be TRBD2 (6 bases). Germline V lookup: CDR1 SNHLY, CDR2 FYNNEI. Trimming removed 7 bases at V and 10 bases at J, with 15 bases between. The CDR3 covers 12 residues. This chain's CDR3 is CASTPSPGAQYF. The CDR3 DNA reads TGTGCCAGCACCCCCTCGCCGGGAGCGCAGTATTTT.

Only a few counts were recorded for this clone. The chain carries TRBV19 and TRBJ1-2; 11 bases are shared with TRBD1. J was trimmed by 3 bases and V by 7 bases; bases with no gene match: 10. CDR1 and CDR2 (germline): LNHDA, SQIVND (reference sequence). CDR3 length: 16 residues. The CDR3 region has the DNA TGTGCCAGTAAGTCCCGGACAGGGGGCAAGGACTATGGCTACACCTTC. Translating it yields CASKSRTGGKDYGYTF.

The V call is TRBV3-1 (or the pseudogene TRBV3-2), the J call TRBJ2-7; 8 bases are shared with TRBD2. The CDR3 has 13 amino acids. Per the germline V gene, CDR1 is LGHDT and CDR2 is YNNKEL (reference sequence). Trimming cost V 6 bases and J 1 base; bases outside gene matches: 2. The CDR3 DNA reads as TGTGCCAGCAGGCCGGGGGGGTCCTACGAGCAGTACTTC. This codes for CASRPGGSYEQYF.

The chain is built from TRBV19 and TRBJ1-1; D call uncertain. Trimming took 5 bases from V and 0 from J, leaving 7 bases between them. The CDR3 consists of 13 residues. CDR1 is LNHDA and CDR2 is SQIVND in the germline V gene (reference sequence). The CDR3 here is CASSGLLNTEAFF. The CDR3 DNA is TGTGCCAGTAGTGGGCTTTTGAACACTGAAGCTTTCTTT.

CDR3 DNA: TGTGCCAGCAGTGAGGGGCGGGGGAGCACCGGGGAGCTGTTTTTT. Residues: CASSEGRGSTGELFF. The chain has TRBV6-1 and TRBJ2-2, with 7 bases fitting TRBD2. Germline loops: CDR1 MNHNS, CDR2 SASEGT. The CDR3 contains 15 residues. With 3 bases clipped from V and 4 bases from J, the junction kept 5 bases outside the gene matches.

In nucleotides, the CDR3 is TGTGCCAGCAGCCTTCGGACAGGGAGGCAAGAGACCCAGTACTTC. This translates into CASSLRTGRQETQYF. The chain combines TRBV7-2 with TRBJ2-5, with 8 bases that match TRBD1. CDR1 is SGHTA and CDR2 is FQGNSA in the germline V gene. The trim removed 5 bases at V and 2 bases at J, leaving 7 bases unmatched. CDR3 length: 15 amino acids. Full variable domain (rest looked up from reference TRBV7-2 and TRBJ2-5): GAGVSQSPSNKVTEKGKDVELRCDPISGHTALYWYRQSLGQGLEFLIYFQGNSAPDKSGLPSDRFSAERTGGSVSTLTIQRTQQEDSAVYLCASSLRTGRQETQYFGPGTRLLVL.

The chain recombines TRBV30 with TRBJ1-4; a possible D gene is TRBD1 (6 bases). The CDR3 runs to 17 residues. V was cut by 1 base and J by 2 bases, with 17 bases left in between. Germline loops: CDR1 GTSNPN, CDR2 SVGIG (reference sequence). In nucleotides, the CDR3 is TGTGCCTGGAGTGACCCCCCGCGGGGGCGTACTAATGAAAAACTGTTTTTT. Encoded protein: CAWSDPPRGRTNEKLFF.

The chain has TRBV28 and TRBJ1-3; TRBD1 matches 7 bases. Germline assignment: CDR1 MDHEN and CDR2 SYDVKM. V trimming: 5 bases; J trimming: 0 bases; junction bases outside the gene matches: 4. This CDR3 comprises 15 residues. CDR3 loop: CASSLGTVSGNTIYF. CDR3 bases: TGTGCCAGCAGTCTTGGGACAGTCTCTGGAAACACCATATATTTT.